Described below is a single T cell receptor (beta chain) sequence and its context. No antigen is known for it. The table came from immunoSEQ multiplex PCR; TCRdb's copy has only in-frame clones and leaves some out. Of roughly 110,000 clones listed, 90% to 95% are singletons. This entry comes from a study of T cell responses to AZD1222 COVID-19 vaccine. Study findings and constraints: It was only after the peak T cell response that any repertoires were sampled. Baseline seropositivity characterized only a handful of AZD1222 recipients.

This receptor was taken from an adult in good health. This specimen consisted of peripheral blood, obtained on day 0 of AZD1222 vaccination.

CDR3 residues: CASSLAGNRGTGGSKLFF. The CDR3 DNA reads TGTGCCAGCAGCTTAGCCGGAAACCGCGGGACAGGGGGTTCTAAACTGTTTTTT. V is TRBV7-2 and J is TRBJ1-4, with 11 bases fitting TRBD1. V lost 0 bases to trimming and J lost 11 bases; unmatched junction nucleotides: 14. CDR1 SGHTA and CDR2 FQGNSA come from the germline V gene. CDR3 length equals 18 residues.